The 17 T cell receptor beta chains below come from one sample, sequenced in a study of blood T cell repertoires in COVID-19. Profiled with immunoSEQ multiplex PCR; TCRdb holds only in-frame clones, not every one. This table has around 27,000 clones, 70% to 90% appearing once. Material: peripheral blood. The receptor source for this set is a human donor in a cohort sampled during active COVID-19.

This clone appeared a single time. V is TRBV9 and J is TRBJ2-5; 10 bases fit TRBD2. Germline assignment: CDR1 SGDLS and CDR2 YYNGEE. The CDR3 runs to 13 residues. The trim removed 8 bases at V and 3 bases at J, leaving 4 bases unmatched. CDR3 coding DNA: TGTGCCAGTGGCGGACTAGCGGAAGAGACCCAGTACTTC. Translation gives CASGGLAEETQYF.

This chain uses TRBV7-6 with TRBJ2-5; 8 bases line up with TRBD2. This CDR3 has 16 residues. CDR1 is SGHVS and CDR2 is FNYEAQ in the germline V gene. V trimming: 1 base; J trimming: 2 bases; junction bases outside the gene matches: 6. DNA of the CDR3: TGTGCCAGCAGCTTAGGGACGGGGGGGCCTCAAGAGACCCAGTACTTC. Amino acid sequence: CASSLGTGGPQETQYF.

This sequence joins TRBV5-6 and TRBJ2-7; D may be TRBD2 (6 bases). The germline CDR1 and CDR2 sequences are SGHDT and YYEEEE. Trimming removed 6 bases from V and 3 bases from J, with 10 bases in between. The CDR3 consists of 12 residues. CDR3 amino acids: CASKRESYEQYF. The CDR3 nucleotides are TGTGCCAGCAAACGGGAGAGCTACGAGCAGTACTTC.

The rearrangement links TRBV6-6 to TRBJ2-3; a possible D gene is TRBD1 (6 bases). This CDR3 has 15 residues. V was trimmed by 5 bases and J by 0 bases, leaving 12 bases between them. CDR1 is MNHNY and CDR2 is SVGAGI in the germline V gene (reference sequence). The CDR3 region is CASSNRVESTDTQYF. The DNA for the CDR3 is TGTGCCAGCAGTAACAGGGTGGAAAGCACAGATACGCAGTATTTT.

The chain links TRBV5-1 to TRBJ2-1, with 12 bases fitting TRBD1. The CDR3 is 15 residues long. J lost 9 bases, V lost 3 bases, and 7 bases had no gene match. The germline gives CDR1 SGHRS, CDR2 YFSETQ. CDR3 residues: CASSWGDRGLVEQFF. The CDR3 nucleotides are TGCGCCAGCAGCTGGGGGGACAGGGGGCTGGTTGAGCAGTTCTTC.

The J gene is TRBJ1-3, the V gene TRBV5-1, with TRBD1 identical over 7 bases. Germline lookup yields CDR1 SGHRS and CDR2 YFSETQ. The CDR3 length is 16 residues. With V trimmed by 3 bases and J by 0 bases, 6 bases remained unmatched. The CDR3 reads CASSWDSRTSGNTIYF. The CDR3 DNA follows: TGCGCCAGCAGCTGGGACAGCCGGACCTCTGGAAACACCATATATTTT.

The chain carries TRBV18 and TRBJ2-7, with D unclear. The CDR3 is 13 amino acids. CDR1 is KGHSH, CDR2 LQKENI, per germline. Trimming left V 0 bases short and J 4 bases short, with 7 bases between. The CDR3, as DNA: TGTGCCAGCTCACCACCGTCCCAATACGAGCAGTACTTC. Translation: CASSPPSQYEQYF.

The chain employs TRBV9 and TRBJ2-1; TRBD2 matches at 8 bases. The CDR3 is 14 residues long. The germline V gene has CDR1 SGDLS and CDR2 YYNGEE. The ends lost 3 bases at V and 6 bases at J; junction bases unmatched: 5. The chain's CDR3 is CASSAGGAFNEQFF. In DNA form, the CDR3 reads TGTGCCAGCAGCGCCGGGGGGGCATTCAATGAGCAGTTCTTC. Complete variable domain (other parts from reference TRBV9 and TRBJ2-1): DSGVTQTPKHLITATGQRVTLRCSPRSGDLSVYWYQQSLDQGLQFLIQYYNGEERAKGNILERFSAQQFPDLHSELNLSSLELGDSALYFCASSAGGAFNEQFFGPGTRLTVL.

V is TRBV6-5 and J is TRBJ1-3; D unclear. The germline V gene has CDR1 MNHEY and CDR2 SVGAGI. V was cut by 6 bases and J by 1 base, with 13 bases left in between. The CDR3 contains 15 residues. The CDR3 coding sequence is TGTGCCAGCAGGGGCCCCGGTGGATCTGGAAACACCATATATTTT. It yields the protein CASRGPGGSGNTIYF.

The chain carries TRBV7-2 and TRBJ1-1, with TRBD1 matching 8 bases. CDR3 length: 15 amino acids. The junction had 5 bases not matched to a gene; V was cut back by 5 bases and J by 0 bases. Germline CDR1 SGHTA, CDR2 FQGNSA. The CDR3 DNA reads TGTGCCAGCAGCCCACGGACAGGGATGAACACTGAAGCTTTCTTT. Amino acid sequence: CASSPRTGMNTEAFF.

This chain links TRBV29-1 with TRBJ2-3; D may be TRBD2 (7 bases). Deletions cut 3 bases from V and 6 bases from J, with 13 bases between. This CDR3 spans 13 amino acids. The V gene's germline CDR1 is SQVTM and CDR2 ANQGSEA. The CDR3 nucleotides read TGCAGCGTTGAGAGGGGGGGCAGCGATACGCAGTATTTT. Translated: CSVERGGSDTQYF.

This chain uses TRBV5-6 with TRBJ1-4; TRBD1 matches at 10 bases. The CDR3 is made up of 17 amino acids. V gave up 4 bases and J gave up 0 bases; unmatched junction bases: 6. Germline V gene sequence: CDR1 SGHDT, CDR2 YYEEEE. CDR3 protein: CASSPGQGIATNEKLFF. For the CDR3, the DNA is TGTGCCAGCAGCCCGGGACAGGGGATCGCAACTAATGAAAAACTGTTTTTT. The variable domain in full, completed from reference TRBV5-6 and TRBJ1-4, reads DAGVTQSPTHLIKTRGQQVTLRCSPKSGHDTVSWYQQALGQGPQFIFQYYEEEERQRGNFPDRFSGHQFPNYSSELNVNALLLGDSALYLCASSPGQGIATNEKLFFGSGTQLSVL.

The chain links TRBV30 to TRBJ1-5; perhaps TRBD1 as D (5 bases). The length of the CDR3 is 12 residues. Trimming took 8 bases from V and 4 from J, leaving 12 bases between them. Germline V gene lookup returns CDR1 GTSNPN and CDR2 SVGIG (reference sequence). The CDR3: CALSRGNQPQHF. In DNA, the CDR3 is TGTGCCCTCTCCCGGGGGAATCAGCCCCAGCATTTT. The whole variable domain, remainder taken from reference TRBV30 and TRBJ1-5, is SQTIHQWPATLVQPVGSPLSLECTVEGTSNPNLYWYRQAAGRGLQLLFYSVGIGQISSEVPQNLSASRPQDRQFILSSKKLLLSDSGFYLCALSRGNQPQHFGDGTRLSIL.

On this clone itself: A read error may produce the germline difference seen at one junction end. V gene TRBV7-9 combines with J gene TRBJ2-7; 8 nucleotides line up with TRBD1. The CDR3 consists of 12 residues. CDR1 is SEHNR and CDR2 is FQNEAQ in the germline V gene (reference sequence). The CDR3 protein is CASSLSEQGANF. The CDR3, as DNA: TGTGCCAGCAGCTTATCGGAGCAGGGGGCGAACTTC.

The chain is built from TRBV5-1 and TRBJ2-2; 8 bases agree with TRBD1. Germline values: CDR1 SGHRS, CDR2 YFSETQ. The junction had 2 bases not matched to a gene; V was cut back by 4 bases and J by 0 bases. The CDR3 extends over 15 amino acids. CDR3 in amino acids: CASSPGQANTGELFF. The CDR3 DNA reads TGCGCCAGCAGCCCGGGACAGGCGAACACCGGGGAGCTGTTTTTT.

The chain joins TRBV7-2 to TRBJ1-6; D perhaps matches TRBD1 (6 bases). V was shortened by 5 bases and J by 6 bases, with 11 bases between the two germline ends. Germline CDR1 reads SGHTA; CDR2 reads FQGNSA. This CDR3 contains 14 residues. CDR3 protein: CASSVQGRNSPLHF. In DNA, the CDR3 is TGTGCCAGCAGCGTCCAGGGGCGTAATTCACCCCTCCACTTT. Combining the CDR3 with reference TRBV7-2 and TRBJ1-6 gives the whole variable domain GAGVSQSPSNKVTEKGKDVELRCDPISGHTALYWYRQSLGQGLEFLIYFQGNSAPDKSGLPSDRFSAERTGGSVSTLTIQRTQQEDSAVYLCASSVQGRNSPLHFGNGTRLTVT.

The genes are TRBV19 and TRBJ1-1; tentatively, D is TRBD1 (5 bases). Trimming pared 3 bases from V and 5 bases from J, leaving 10 bases between. The germline V gene encodes CDR1 LNHDA and CDR2 SQIVND (reference sequence). The CDR3 is 13 amino acids. This CDR3 is CASSMAGVTEAFF. The CDR3 DNA follows: TGTGCCAGTAGTATGGCGGGGGTGACTGAAGCTTTCTTT. Full variable domain (remainder filled in from reference TRBV19 and TRBJ1-1): DGGITQSPKYLFRKEGQNVTLSCEQNLNHDAMYWYRQDPGQGLRLIYYSQIVNDFQKGDIAEGYSVSREKKESFPLTVTSAQKNPTAFYLCASSMAGVTEAFFGQGTRLTVV.